A single T cell receptor (beta chain) is shown here with its context. The antigen is not known. CD45RO-negative, CCR7-selected cells formed the naive CD8 fraction, which excluded terminally differentiated effector memory CD45RA+ cells. The protocol was immunoSEQ multiplex PCR, while the TCRdb copy is restricted to in-frame clones and leaves out a portion. The sample holds about 2.1 million clones, 93% seen once. V shed 8 bases, J shed 2 bases, and the junction held 12 bases outside the gene matches. In germline, CDR1 is SEHNR, CDR2 FQNEAQ (reference sequence). The CDR3 length is 15 residues. The record originates from a study of shared clonotypes between healthy human individuals. Study overall: For every donor, three CD4 naive, three CD4 memory, two CD8 naive and one CD8 memory plates were used. Study observations and caveats: Read depth was anticipated to influence clonotype sharing among donors. Larger estimated richness was generally seen in naive subsets than in memory subsets.

V gene TRBV7-9 combines with J gene TRBJ2-7; 7 positions agree with TRBD1. The TCR was taken from a man younger than 35 in good health. Some clones in this sample may be carry-over from other donors' samples. The specimen was naive CD8+ T cells from PBMCs. This CDR3 reads CASGGTGAFPYEQYF. In nucleotides, the CDR3 is TGTGCCAGCGGGGGAACAGGGGCTTTCCCCTACGAGCAGTACTTC.